Listed below are T cell receptor beta chains from one sample, sequenced in a study of identical twins' blood T cells. TCRdb re-called the 5' RACE reads through MiXCR, storing one row per CDR3 protein. The sample lists roughly 380,000 distinct CDR3 sequences, around 30% occurring once. Sequenced: PBMCs. Source of these receptors: a woman aged 18-49 years in good health. CDR3s include the opening cysteine and the closing phenylalanine or tryptophan. D genes are given only for firm matches. A row's size may be missing; if present it is once, few, many or a size class.

j_gene | d_gene | abundance | v_gene | CDR3aa | CDR3nt
TRBJ1-2 | - | many | TRBV2 | CACGGYGYTF | TGTGCCTGCGGGGGCTATGGCTACACCTTC
TRBJ2-2 | - | - | TRBV18 | CASSGGINTGELFF | TGTGCCAGCTCAGGCGGGATAAACACCGGGGAGCTGTTTTTT
TRBJ2-1 | TRBD2 | - | TRBV29-1 | CSFRLATYNEQFF | TGCAGCTTTCGACTAGCGACCTACAATGAGCAGTTCTTC
TRBJ2-1 | TRBD2 | - | TRBV6-2/TRBV6-3 | CASRTSGELNEQFF | TGTGCCAGCCGGACTAGCGGGGAGTTAAATGAGCAGTTCTTC
TRBJ1-1 | - | many | TRBV9 | CASSDTGTEAFF | TGTGCCAGCAGCGATACAGGGACTGAAGCTTTCTTT
TRBJ2-2 | TRBD2 | few | TRBV10-3 | CAISASGVNTGELFF | TGTGCCATCAGTGCCAGCGGGGTGAACACCGGGGAGCTGTTTTTT
TRBJ1-1 | - | once | TRBV27 | CASSRRGSAEAFF | TGTGCCAGCAGTCGCCGGGGCAGCGCTGAAGCTTTCTTT
TRBJ1-2 | - | - | TRBV6-6 | CASSPGHGKPYGYTF | TGTGCCAGCAGTCCGGGACACGGCAAACCCTATGGCTACACCTTC
TRBJ2-3 | - | - | TRBV6-4 | CASSLGRGASTDTQYF | TGTGCCAGCAGCCTTGGACGCGGGGCGTCCACAGATACGCAGTATTTT
TRBJ2-1 | TRBD2 | few | TRBV29-1 | CSETSGNVDEQFF | TGCAGCGAGACTAGCGGAAACGTTGATGAGCAGTTCTTC
TRBJ1-4 | - | - | TRBV7-2 | CASSLWGNTYSEKLFF | TGTGCCAGCAGCTTATGGGGCAACACCTACTCTGAAAAACTGTTTTTT
TRBJ2-3 | TRBD1 | - | TRBV29-1 | CSVENRGTSTDTQYF | TGCAGCGTGGAGAACAGGGGTACTAGCACAGATACGCAGTATTTT
TRBJ1-1 | - | many | TRBV20-1 | CSARGGAEAFF | TGCAGTGCTAGGGGGGGGGCTGAAGCTTTCTTT
TRBJ2-1 | TRBD2 | once | TRBV9 | CASSPQREYNNEQFF | TGTGCCAGCAGCCCACAGCGGGAGTACAACAATGAGCAGTTCTTC
TRBJ1-1 | TRBD1 | - | TRBV7-9 | CASSPPDRDAEAFF | TGTGCCAGCAGCCCACCGGACAGGGACGCTGAAGCTTTCTTT
TRBJ1-1 | - | many | TRBV5-1 | CASSALGYNTEAFF | TGCGCCAGCAGCGCTCTAGGATATAACACTGAAGCTTTCTTT
TRBJ2-2 | TRBD2 | - | TRBV13 | CASSTNDLAGDTGELFF | TGTGCCAGCAGCACAAACGATCTAGCGGGGGACACCGGGGAGCTGTTTTTT
TRBJ1-6 | - | few | TRBV12-3/TRBV12-4 | CASSLGPYNSPLHF | TGTGCCAGCAGTTTGGGCCCCTATAATTCACCCCTCCACTTT
TRBJ1-4 | - | few | TRBV20-1 | CSGARDASGKLFF | TGCTCCGGAGCCCGGGACGCCTCGGGGAAACTGTTTTTT
TRBJ2-2 | - | - | TRBV4-3 | CASSPWTATGELFF | TGCGCCAGCAGCCCCTGGACAGCCACCGGGGAGCTGTTTTTT
TRBJ1-1 | - | few | TRBV9 | CASSVDGGAGAFF | TGTGCCAGCAGCGTAGATGGGGGCGCCGGGGCTTTCTTT
TRBJ1-2 | TRBD1 | few | TRBV12-5 | CASGGGQANYGYTF | TGTGCTAGTGGTGGCGGACAGGCTAACTATGGCTACACCTTC
TRBJ2-1 | - | - | TRBV5-8 | CASSLSGYEQFF | TGTGCCAGCAGCCTCAGCGGCTATGAGCAGTTCTTC
TRBJ2-1 | - | many | TRBV12-3/TRBV12-4 | CASSLGRGPYNEQFF | TGTGCCAGCAGTTTGGGGCGGGGTCCCTACAATGAGCAGTTCTTC
TRBJ1-2 | - | - | TRBV7-9 | CASSNPSGYGYTF | TGTGCCAGCAGCAACCCTTCGGGCTATGGCTACACCTTC
TRBJ2-3 | - | few | TRBV12-3/TRBV12-4 | CASSPRVGDTQYF | TGTGCCAGCAGTCCCCGAGTAGGAGATACGCAGTATTTT
TRBJ1-2 | - | - | TRBV20-1 | CSVREQFYGYTF | TGCAGCGTTAGGGAACAATTCTATGGCTACACCTTC
TRBJ1-1 | TRBD1 | - | TRBV6-6 | CASSYAQGGTEAFF | TGTGCCAGCAGTTACGCCCAGGGGGGCACTGAAGCTTTCTTT
TRBJ1-2 | - | - | TRBV5-5 | CASSSDRTEALGYGYTF | TGTGCCAGCAGCTCCGACAGGACCGAAGCTCTAGGCTATGGCTACACCTTC
TRBJ1-2 | - | - | TRBV27 | CASSLSSRPKDDYGYTF | TGTGCCAGCAGTTTATCAAGCCGGCCTAAGGACGACTATGGCTACACCTTC
TRBJ2-7 | - | many | TRBV29-1 | CSAKDASYEQYF | TGCAGCGCCAAAGACGCTTCATACGAGCAGTACTTC
TRBJ1-5 | TRBD1 | few | TRBV29-1 | CSVSQGADQPQHF | TGCAGCGTTAGCCAGGGGGCGGATCAGCCCCAGCATTTT
TRBJ1-1 | - | - | TRBV29-1 | CSVEETFSSITEAFF | TGCAGCGTTGAAGAAACCTTCTCAAGTATCACTGAAGCTTTCTTT
TRBJ2-3 | TRBD1 | - | TRBV5-1 | CASSPKGQSDTQYF | TGCGCCAGCAGCCCGAAGGGACAGTCAGATACGCAGTATTTT
TRBJ1-6 | - | few | TRBV12-3/TRBV12-4 | CASSLPSAGIHSPLHF | TGTGCCAGCAGTTTACCCTCAGCAGGAATACATTCACCCCTCCACTTT
TRBJ1-2 | TRBD1 | - | TRBV7-6 | CASSSSPQGSNYGYTF | TGTGCCAGCAGCTCTAGTCCACAGGGGTCTAACTATGGCTACACCTTC
TRBJ1-2 | TRBD1 | - | TRBV20-1 | CSGTGGPYGYTF | TGCAGTGGGACAGGGGGCCCCTATGGCTACACCTTC
TRBJ2-1 | - | - | TRBV14 | CASSQTAPIRDLRLGEQFF | TGTGCCAGCAGCCAAACGGCGCCTATACGGGATCTGAGGTTGGGTGAGCAGTTCTTC
TRBJ1-1 | - | - | TRBV19 | CASSVPGQMNTEAFF | TGTGCCAGTAGTGTGCCGGGTCAAATGAACACTGAAGCTTTCTTT